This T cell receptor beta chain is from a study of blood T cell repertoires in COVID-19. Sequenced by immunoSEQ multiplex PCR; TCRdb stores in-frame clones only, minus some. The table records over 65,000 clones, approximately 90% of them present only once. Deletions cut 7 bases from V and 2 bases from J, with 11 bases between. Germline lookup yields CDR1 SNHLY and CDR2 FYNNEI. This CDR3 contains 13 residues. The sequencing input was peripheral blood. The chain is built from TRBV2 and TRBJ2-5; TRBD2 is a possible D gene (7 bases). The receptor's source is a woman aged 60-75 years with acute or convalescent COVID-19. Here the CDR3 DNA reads TGTGCCAGCAAGGGGGGGGGTCAAGAGACCCAGTACTTC. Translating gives CASKGGGQETQYF.